The rows below give T cell receptor beta chains drawn from one sample of a study of blood T cell repertoires in COVID-19. Sequencing used immunoSEQ multiplex PCR; TCRdb keeps in-frame clones, though not all of them. This table has tens of thousands of clones, 90% to 95% appearing once. Sequenced sample: peripheral blood. The receptor source for this set is a man aged 45-65 years with COVID-19, enrolled during active disease. Both conserved end residues are part of each CDR3. The D gene is left open where the match is weak. Not all rows give a size; the values are once, few, many and, for expanded clones, a class.

d_call	clone_size	v_call	j_call	cdr3_aa	cdr3_nt
.	.	TRBV5-5	TRBJ2-2	CASSFAGATGELFF	TGTGCCAGCAGCTTCGCAGGGGCCACCGGGGAGCTGTTTTTT
.	.	TRBV14	TRBJ2-2	CASSQDTYYGELFF	TGTGCCAGCAGCCAAGACACCTATTACGGGGAGCTGTTTTTT
.	.	TRBV7-2	TRBJ2-2	CASSLQGGQPGELFF	TGTGCCAGCAGCTTACAGGGGGGTCAGCCCGGGGAGCTGTTTTTT
.	.	TRBV2	TRBJ1-2	CASLYEGANYGYTF	TGTGCCAGCTTATATGAGGGAGCTAACTATGGCTACACCTTC
.	once	TRBV20-1	TRBJ1-1	CSASWADSMNTEAFF	TGCAGTGCTAGTTGGGCAGACAGCATGAACACTGAAGCTTTCTTT
TRBD2	.	TRBV3-1/TRBV3-2	TRBJ2-4	CASSPRTSGRAKNIQYF	TGTGCCAGCAGCCCCCGGACTAGCGGGAGGGCCAAAAACATTCAGTACTTC
TRBD2	.	TRBV6-6	TRBJ2-7	CASTHSGRTNSYEQYF	TGTGCCAGCACCCATAGCGGGAGGACTAACTCCTACGAGCAGTACTTC
TRBD2	.	TRBV3-1/TRBV3-2	TRBJ2-7	CASSRPLSGAQYF	TGTGCCAGCAGCCGCCCCCTTAGCGGGGCGCAGTACTTC
.	.	TRBV14	TRBJ2-1	CASSQEGLAFNNEQFF	TGTGCCAGCAGCCAAGAAGGTCTAGCGTTCAACAATGAGCAGTTCTTC
TRBD2	.	TRBV4-3	TRBJ2-1	CASSHQRDSDEQFF	TGCGCCAGCAGCCATCAGCGGGACTCCGATGAGCAGTTCTTC
TRBD1	.	TRBV4-2	TRBJ2-1	CASSPGTGVGRGDNEQFF	TGTGCCAGCAGCCCCGGGACAGGGGTCGGGAGAGGTGACAATGAGCAGTTCTTC
TRBD1	.	TRBV30	TRBJ1-6	CAWSSDRGNSPLHF	TGTGCCTGGAGTTCCGACAGGGGAAATTCACCCCTCCACTTT
TRBD2	.	TRBV3-1/TRBV3-2	TRBJ2-7	CASSQDHTSEFYEQYF	TGTGCCAGCAGCCAAGATCACACTAGCGAGTTCTACGAGCAGTACTTC
TRBD2	.	TRBV7-8	TRBJ2-7	CASSLGLLFGSEQYF	TGTGCCAGCAGCCTGGGACTACTCTTTGGGAGCGAGCAGTACTTC
.	.	TRBV7-9	TRBJ2-7	CASSLVAGTSYEQYF	TGTGCCAGCAGCTTAGTTGCGGGGACCTCCTACGAGCAGTACTTC
TRBD1	once	TRBV11-2	TRBJ1-1	CASSLDSQGGNTEAFF	TGTGCCAGCAGCTTAGATTCACAGGGGGGGAACACTGAAGCTTTCTTT
.	.	TRBV7-8	TRBJ1-5	CASSSDAGYQPQHF	TGTGCCAGCAGCTCCGACGCGGGGTATCAGCCCCAGCATTTT
TRBD1	once	TRBV6-5	TRBJ1-2	CASSQDRVVYGYTF	TGTGCCAGCAGCCAGGACAGGGTCGTCTATGGCTACACCTTC
.	.	TRBV5-1	TRBJ1-1	CASSSDRGMNTEAFF	TGCGCCAGCAGCAGTGATAGGGGAATGAACACTGAAGCTTTCTTT
TRBD1	.	TRBV4-1	TRBJ2-7	CASSQVNRDRSTYEQYF	TGCGCCAGCAGCCAAGTAAATCGGGACAGGTCAACCTACGAGCAGTACTTC
.	.	TRBV19	TRBJ2-5	CASSPRRGTQYF	TGTGCCAGTTCGCCACGACGGGGGACCCAGTACTTC
.	.	TRBV7-9	TRBJ2-1	CASSSHRLDPAAVQFF	TGTGCCAGCAGCTCACACCGACTAGATCCGGCTGCCGTGCAGTTCTTC
TRBD2	.	TRBV20-1	TRBJ2-7	CSASLAGGFSAYEQYF	TGCAGTGCTAGTCTAGCGGGAGGGTTTTCAGCCTACGAGCAGTACTTC
.	once	TRBV5-1	TRBJ1-1	CASSTSGNTEAFF	TGCGCCAGCAGCACCTCCGGGAACACTGAAGCTTTCTTT
.	.	TRBV12-2	TRBJ2-2	CASPGQGQANTGELFF	TGTGCATCGCCGGGACAGGGGCAAGCGAACACCGGGGAGCTGTTTTTT
TRBD1	.	TRBV12-3/TRBV12-4	TRBJ1-5	CASSLTGRQPQHF	TGTGCCAGCAGTCTGACAGGGCGGCAGCCCCAGCATTTT
TRBD2	.	TRBV4-2	TRBJ2-7	CASSQDSTSGSYEQYF	TGTGCCAGCAGCCAAGATTCAACTAGCGGGAGCTACGAGCAGTACTTC
.	.	TRBV5-4	TRBJ2-7	CASSIDYSTYEQYF	TGTGCCAGCAGCATCGACTATTCAACCTACGAGCAGTACTTC
.	.	TRBV2	TRBJ1-1	CASSGPRGYTEAFF	TGTGCCAGCAGTGGCCCAAGGGGATACACTGAAGCTTTCTTT
.	.	TRBV15	TRBJ1-1	CATSRALTENTEAFF	TGTGCCACCAGCAGAGCCCTGACAGAGAACACTGAAGCTTTCTTT
TRBD2	.	TRBV5-4	TRBJ2-1	CASSVGTSGRVYNEQFF	TGTGCCAGCAGCGTGGGGACTAGCGGGAGGGTGTACAATGAGCAGTTCTTC
.	.	TRBV5-5	TRBJ2-7	CASSLAGSPTYEQYF	TGTGCCAGCAGCTTGGCCGGGAGCCCGACCTACGAGCAGTACTTC
TRBD2	.	TRBV7-9	TRBJ2-5	CASSLGRLAGGETQYF	TGTGCCAGCAGCTTAGGGAGACTAGCGGGAGGGGAGACCCAGTACTTC
TRBD1	once	TRBV29-1	TRBJ1-2	CSVEGGGRGNTYGYTF	TGCAGCGTTGAGGGTGGCGGCAGGGGGAATACCTATGGCTACACCTTC
.	.	TRBV6-5	TRBJ2-3	CASSPHPRADTQYF	TGTGCCAGCAGTCCACATCCCCGGGCAGATACGCAGTATTTT
TRBD2	.	TRBV7-6	TRBJ2-7	CASSLTSGRGDEQYF	TGTGCCAGCAGCCTGACTAGCGGGAGGGGCGACGAGCAGTACTTC
TRBD1	once	TRBV4-3	TRBJ2-7	CASSLETGQGVDEQYF	TGCGCCAGCAGCCTAGAAACGGGACAGGGGGTTGACGAGCAGTACTTC
.	.	TRBV28	TRBJ1-4	CASSPDRSTTNEKLFF	TGTGCCAGCAGTCCGGACAGATCGACAACTAATGAAAAACTGTTTTTT
TRBD1	.	TRBV3-1/TRBV3-2	TRBJ1-3	CASSQARGTSGNTIYF	TGTGCCAGCAGCCAGGCCAGGGGGACCTCTGGAAACACCATATATTTT
.	.	TRBV7-2	TRBJ1-6	CASSIGLRNSPLHF	TGTGCCAGCAGCATTGGACTGAGAAATTCACCCCTCCACTTT
.	.	TRBV7-8	TRBJ2-7	CASSPRDNTAYF	TGTGCCAGCAGCCCCAGGGACAATACAGCGTACTTC
.	few	TRBV5-1	TRBJ2-2	CASSLGEGTGELFF	TGCGCCAGCAGCTTAGGGGAAGGCACCGGGGAGCTGTTTTTT
.	.	TRBV10-3	TRBJ1-5	CAISVSAPDSNQPQHF	TGTGCCATCAGTGTGTCCGCCCCAGATAGCAATCAGCCCCAGCATTTT